This entry lists 14 T cell receptor beta chains sequenced from one sample in a study of blood T cells in healthy people across ages. A second roughly 6 to 12 cycle PCR used barcoded and J-beta primers. Via MiXCR, TCRdb re-called the 5' RACE reads, giving one row per CDR3 protein. Of more than 550,000 distinct CDR3 sequences in the sample, about 20% were seen once. Sequencing was carried out using blood. These receptors were collected from a man in his 70s in good health.

This clonotype was counted between two and nine times. This chain links TRBV6-1 with TRBJ2-7, with D possibly matching TRBD1 (6 bases). This CDR3 region has 14 residues. Germline-derived CDR1 and CDR2 are MNHNS and SASEGT. V gave up 5 bases and J gave up 7 bases, with 18 bases separating them. The CDR3 nucleotides are TGTGCCAGCAGTAAAGAACGGGACACGGAAGAGCAGTACTTC. Amino acids: CASSKERDTEEQYF.

This clonotype occurred a few times. The rearrangement links TRBV20-1 to TRBJ1-6; D may be TRBD1 (6 bases). Trimming left V 4 bases short and J 9 bases short, with 13 bases between. In germline, CDR1 is DFQATT, CDR2 SNEGSKA (reference sequence). This CDR3 is built from 13 residues. Here the CDR3 DNA reads TGCAGTGCTATAGACAGGAATCTTTCACCCCTCCACTTT. Protein product: CSAIDRNLSPLHF.

This clonotype was found a few times. This sequence joins TRBV20-1 and TRBJ2-1, with D tentatively TRBD2 (5 bases). The CDR3 is made up of 14 amino acids. The germline V gene has CDR1 DFQATT and CDR2 SNEGSKA (reference sequence). Deletions cut 2 bases from V and 6 bases from J, with 14 bases between. This CDR3 reads CSARYSASPNEQFF. The CDR3 DNA is TGCAGTGCTAGATATTCCGCTAGCCCCAATGAGCAGTTCTTC.

This sequence joins TRBV20-1 and TRBJ2-1; 7 bases match TRBD2. The CDR3 length is 15 residues. The trim removed 4 bases at V and 6 bases at J, leaving 12 bases unmatched. Germline CDR1 is DFQATT and CDR2 is SNEGSKA (reference sequence). The CDR3 nucleotides are TGCAGTGCTATCAGCGGGGCGCAGATTCGCAATGAGCAGTTCTTC. Translation: CSAISGAQIRNEQFF.

This clonotype was seen a handful of times. This chain uses TRBV12-3 or TRBV12-4 with TRBJ2-7, with D perhaps matching TRBD1 (6 bases). This CDR3 is 17 amino acids long. Trimming pared 5 bases from V and 2 bases from J, leaving 22 bases between. CDR3 sequence reads: CASSLMPGTHMPYEQYF. CDR3 nucleotides: TGTGCCAGCAGTCTCATGCCCGGGACACACATGCCCTACGAGCAGTACTTC.

At least ten counts were recorded for this clonotype. The chain links TRBV12-3 or TRBV12-4 to TRBJ1-3; weak D call: TRBD1 (6 bases). The V end lost 7 bases, the J end lost 4 bases, and 17 bases lay between the germline ends. The CDR3 has 15 residues. The CDR3 reads CASTLGAQGGNTIYF. CDR3 DNA sequence: TGTGCCAGCACCCTGGGGGCCCAAGGGGGAAACACCATATATTTT.

J is TRBJ2-6 and V is TRBV4-1; 8 nucleotides agree with TRBD1. The ends lost 0 bases at V and 0 bases at J; junction bases unmatched: 7. Germline V gene lookup returns CDR1 MGHRA and CDR2 YSYEKL. The CDR3 spans 19 residues. Here the CDR3 DNA reads TGCGCCAGCAGCCAAGACCTGACAGGGGTAGGCTCTGGGGCCAACGTCCTGACTTTC. This translates into CASSQDLTGVGSGANVLTF.

The rearrangement joins TRBV6-6 to TRBJ2-7, with 7 bases fitting TRBD2. CDR1 and CDR2 (germline): MNHNY, SVGAGI (reference sequence). J was trimmed by 2 bases and V by 2 bases; bases with no gene match: 6. The CDR3 contains 15 residues. The CDR3 region has the DNA TGTGCCAGCAGTTACGGGCTAGCGGATCCCTACGAGCAGTACTTC. Its translation is CASSYGLADPYEQYF.

The chain recombines TRBV4-2 with TRBJ2-7; D unresolved. V lost 5 bases and J 0 bases, leaving 14 bases between the germline ends. The germline V gene has CDR1 LGHNA and CDR2 YNFKEQ. The CDR3 has 15 residues. The CDR3 protein is CASSFDLGSSYEQYF. In DNA, the CDR3 is TGTGCCAGCAGCTTCGACCTGGGCTCCTCCTACGAGCAGTACTTC.

The chain has TRBV12-3 or TRBV12-4 and TRBJ2-1, with D perhaps matching TRBD1 (5 bases). Trimming took 3 bases from V and 0 from J, leaving 12 bases between them. This CDR3 contains 16 residues. CDR3 protein: CASSFFRASSYNEQFF. The CDR3 nucleotides read TGTGCCAGCAGTTTTTTCAGGGCTAGCTCCTACAATGAGCAGTTCTTC.

The chain combines TRBV6-6 with TRBJ2-2, with D hard to call. The CDR3 sequence is 13 residues long. V gave up 2 bases and J gave up 6 bases, with 7 bases separating them. Germline CDR1 MNHNY, CDR2 SVGAGI (reference sequence). As DNA, the CDR3 is TGTGCCAGCAGTTACGTGGTCTCCGGGGAGCTGTTTTTT. It yields the protein CASSYVVSGELFF.

This clonotype was recorded a few times. The chain couples TRBV20-1 to TRBJ2-1; 9 bases agree with TRBD1. The V segment lost 0 bases and the J segment 7 bases; nucleotides outside the gene matches: 7. Per the germline V gene, CDR1 is DFQATT and CDR2 is SNEGSKA (reference sequence). The CDR3 spans 15 residues. The CDR3 sequence is CSARDGRTGANEQFF. Here the CDR3 DNA reads TGCAGTGCTAGAGATGGACGGACAGGGGCTAATGAGCAGTTCTTC.

This chain joins TRBV11-3 and TRBJ2-1; TRBD2 matches at 10 bases. With V trimmed by 5 bases and J by 8 bases, 15 bases remained unmatched. The CDR3 is 17 amino acids. CDR1 SGHNT and CDR2 YENEEA come from the germline V gene. The CDR3 here is CASSLRGSSGRSHEQFF. CDR3 bases: TGTGCCAGCAGCCTAAGGGGTTCTAGCGGGAGAAGCCATGAGCAGTTCTTC.

This clonotype was detected a few times. The chain combines TRBV5-1 with TRBJ2-2, with TRBD1 matching 8 bases. Germline V gene data show CDR1 as SGHRS and CDR2 as YFSETQ. The length of the CDR3 is 16 residues. Losses at the gene ends were 4 bases for V and 1 base for J; bases not matched to a gene: 6. In DNA, the CDR3 is TGCGCCAGCAGCATTCAGGGGGCATGGAACACCGGGGAGCTGTTTTTT. As protein: CASSIQGAWNTGELFF.